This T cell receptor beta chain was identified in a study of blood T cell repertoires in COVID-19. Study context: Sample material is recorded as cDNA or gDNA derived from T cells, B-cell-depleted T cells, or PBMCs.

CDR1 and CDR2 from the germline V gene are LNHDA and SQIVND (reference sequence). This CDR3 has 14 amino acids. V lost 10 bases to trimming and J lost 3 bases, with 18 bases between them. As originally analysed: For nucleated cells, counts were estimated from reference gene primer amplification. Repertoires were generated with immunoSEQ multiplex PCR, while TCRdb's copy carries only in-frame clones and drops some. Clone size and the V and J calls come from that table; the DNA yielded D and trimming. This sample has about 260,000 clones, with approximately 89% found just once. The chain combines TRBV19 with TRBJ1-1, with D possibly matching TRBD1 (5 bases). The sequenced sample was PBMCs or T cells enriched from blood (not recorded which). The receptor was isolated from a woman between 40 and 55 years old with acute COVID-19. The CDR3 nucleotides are TGTGCCACCAGCAGGGCCCTTTTAGACACTGAAGCTTTCTTT. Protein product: CATSRALLDTEAFF.